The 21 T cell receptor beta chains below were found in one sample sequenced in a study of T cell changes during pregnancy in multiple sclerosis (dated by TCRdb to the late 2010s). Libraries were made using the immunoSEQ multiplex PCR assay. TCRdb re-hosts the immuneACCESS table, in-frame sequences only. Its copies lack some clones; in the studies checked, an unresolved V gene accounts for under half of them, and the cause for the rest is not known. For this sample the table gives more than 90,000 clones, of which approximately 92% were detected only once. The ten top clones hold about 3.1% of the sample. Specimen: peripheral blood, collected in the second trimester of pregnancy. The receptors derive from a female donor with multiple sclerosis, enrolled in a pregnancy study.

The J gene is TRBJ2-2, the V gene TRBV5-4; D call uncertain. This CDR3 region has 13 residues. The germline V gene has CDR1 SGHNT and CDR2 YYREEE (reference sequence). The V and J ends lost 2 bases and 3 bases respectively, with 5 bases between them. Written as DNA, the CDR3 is TGTGCCAGCAGCTTACCGGACACCGGGGAGCTGTTTTTT. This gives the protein CASSLPDTGELFF. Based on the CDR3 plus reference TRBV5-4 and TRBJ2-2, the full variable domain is ETGVTQSPTHLIKTRGQQVTLRCSSQSGHNTVSWYQQALGQGPQFIFQYYREEENGRGNFPPRFSGLQFPNYSSELNVNALELDDSALYLCASSLPDTGELFFGEGSRLTVL.

For the CDR3, the DNA is TGTGCCAGCAGGGTAGCGGGGTACAATGAGCAGTTCTTC. This translates into CASRVAGYNEQFF. This chain connects TRBV11-2 to TRBJ2-1, with 8 bases lining up with TRBD2. The germline gives CDR1 SGHAT, CDR2 FQNNGV. The CDR3 has 13 amino acids. The trim removed 6 bases at V and 4 bases at J, leaving 2 bases unmatched. Full variable domain (missing parts from reference TRBV11-2 and TRBJ2-1): EAGVAQSPRYKIIEKRQSVAFWCNPISGHATLYWYQQILGQGPKLLIQFQNNGVVDDSQLPKDRFSAERLKGVDSTLKIQPAKLEDSAVYLCASRVAGYNEQFFGPGTRLTVL.

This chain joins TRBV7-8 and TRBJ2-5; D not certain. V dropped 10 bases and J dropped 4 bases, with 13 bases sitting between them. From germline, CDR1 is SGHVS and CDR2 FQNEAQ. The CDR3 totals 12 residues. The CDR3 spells CATSGALETQYF. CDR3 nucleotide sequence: TGTGCCACCTCAGGCGCATTAGAGACCCAGTACTTC.

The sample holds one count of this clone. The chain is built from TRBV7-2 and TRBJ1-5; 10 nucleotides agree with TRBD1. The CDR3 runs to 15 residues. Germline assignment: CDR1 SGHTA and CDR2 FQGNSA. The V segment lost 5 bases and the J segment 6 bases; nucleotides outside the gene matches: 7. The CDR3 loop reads CASSIGQGGGQPQHF. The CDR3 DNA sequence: TGTGCCAGCAGCATCGGACAGGGGGGCGGTCAGCCCCAGCATTTT.

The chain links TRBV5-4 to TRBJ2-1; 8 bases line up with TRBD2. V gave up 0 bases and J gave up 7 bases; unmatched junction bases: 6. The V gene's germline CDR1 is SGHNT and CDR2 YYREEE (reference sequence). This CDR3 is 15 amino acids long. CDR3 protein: CASSLGSGSSNEQFF. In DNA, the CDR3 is TGTGCCAGCAGCTTGGGGAGCGGGAGTTCTAATGAGCAGTTCTTC.

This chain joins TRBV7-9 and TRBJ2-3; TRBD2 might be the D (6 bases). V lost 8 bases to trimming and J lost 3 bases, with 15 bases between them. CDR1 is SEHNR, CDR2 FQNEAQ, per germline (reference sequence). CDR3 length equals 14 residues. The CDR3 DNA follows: TGTGCCAGCGTTGGCGGGACGTATACAGATACGCAGTATTTT. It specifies CASVGGTYTDTQYF.

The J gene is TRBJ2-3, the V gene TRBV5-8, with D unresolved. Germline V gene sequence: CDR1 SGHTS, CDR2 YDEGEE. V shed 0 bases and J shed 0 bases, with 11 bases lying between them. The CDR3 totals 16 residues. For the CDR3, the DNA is TGTGCCAGCAGCTTGGTCGTGCTAGAAAGCACAGATACGCAGTATTTT. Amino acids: CASSLVVLESTDTQYF.

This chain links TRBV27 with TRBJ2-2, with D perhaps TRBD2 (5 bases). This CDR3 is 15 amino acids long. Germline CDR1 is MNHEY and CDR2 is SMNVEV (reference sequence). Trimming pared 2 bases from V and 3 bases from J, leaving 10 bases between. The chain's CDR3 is CASSLEGFDTGELFF. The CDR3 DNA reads TGTGCCAGCAGTTTAGAGGGCTTCGACACCGGGGAGCTGTTTTTT.

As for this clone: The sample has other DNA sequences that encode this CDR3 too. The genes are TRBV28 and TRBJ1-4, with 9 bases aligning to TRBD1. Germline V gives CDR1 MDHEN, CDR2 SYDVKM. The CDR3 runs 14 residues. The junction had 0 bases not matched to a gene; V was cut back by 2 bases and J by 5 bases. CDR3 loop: CASSLTGGNEKLFF. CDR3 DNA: TGTGCCAGCAGTTTAACAGGGGGCAATGAAAAACTGTTTTTT.

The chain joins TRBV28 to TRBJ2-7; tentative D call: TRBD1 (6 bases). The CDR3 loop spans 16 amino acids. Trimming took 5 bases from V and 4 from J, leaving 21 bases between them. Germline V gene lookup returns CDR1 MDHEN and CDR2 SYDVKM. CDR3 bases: TGTGCCAGCAGTGAGAGTAGGGGACACCTGATTTACGAGCAGTACTTC. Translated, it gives CASSESRGHLIYEQYF. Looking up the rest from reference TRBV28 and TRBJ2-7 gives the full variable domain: DVKVTQSSRYLVKRTGEKVFLECVQDMDHENMFWYRQDPGLGLRLIYFSYDVKMKEKGDIPEGYSVSREKKERFSLILESASTNQTSMYLCASSESRGHLIYEQYFGPGTRLTVT.

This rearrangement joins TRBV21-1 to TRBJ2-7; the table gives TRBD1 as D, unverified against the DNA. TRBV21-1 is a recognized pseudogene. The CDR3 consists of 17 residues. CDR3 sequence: CASSPSQKLRQGNEQYF. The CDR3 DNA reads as TGTGCCAGCAGCCCCTCGCAGAAGTTAAGACAGGGGAACGAGCAGTACTTC.

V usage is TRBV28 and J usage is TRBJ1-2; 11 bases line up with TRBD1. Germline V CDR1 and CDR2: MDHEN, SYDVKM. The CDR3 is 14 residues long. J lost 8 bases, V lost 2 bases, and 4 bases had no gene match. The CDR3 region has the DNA TGTGCCAGCAGTTTAGACGGGACAGGGGGAGGCTACACCTTC. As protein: CASSLDGTGGGYTF.

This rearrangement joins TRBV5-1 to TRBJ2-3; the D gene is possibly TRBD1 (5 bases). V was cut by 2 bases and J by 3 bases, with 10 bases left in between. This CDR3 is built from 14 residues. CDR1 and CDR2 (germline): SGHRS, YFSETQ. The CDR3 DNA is TGCGCCAGCAGCTTAGGGGTACTGACAGATACGCAGTATTTT. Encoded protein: CASSLGVLTDTQYF.

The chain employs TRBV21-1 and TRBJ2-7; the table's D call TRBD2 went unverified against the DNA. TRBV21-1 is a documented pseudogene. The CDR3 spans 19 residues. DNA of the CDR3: TGTGCCAGCAGCAAAGGGAGTTCCGGGACTAGCGGGAGGACCTACGAGCAGTACTTC. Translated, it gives CASSKGSSGTSGRTYEQYF.

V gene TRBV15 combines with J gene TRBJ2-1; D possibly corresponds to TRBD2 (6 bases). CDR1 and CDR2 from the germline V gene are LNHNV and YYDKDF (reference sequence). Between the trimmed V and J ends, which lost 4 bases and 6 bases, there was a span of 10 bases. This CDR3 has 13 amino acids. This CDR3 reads CATSIYGSNEQFF. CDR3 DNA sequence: TGTGCCACCAGCATCTACGGGAGCAATGAGCAGTTCTTC.

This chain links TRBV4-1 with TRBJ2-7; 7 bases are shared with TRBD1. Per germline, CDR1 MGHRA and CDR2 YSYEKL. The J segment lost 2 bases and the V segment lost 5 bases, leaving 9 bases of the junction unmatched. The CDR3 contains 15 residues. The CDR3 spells CASSYLTGPTYEQYF. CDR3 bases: TGCGCCAGCAGCTACCTGACAGGGCCTACCTACGAGCAGTACTTC.

CDR3 sequence reads: CASSYEASGGAHEQYF. In nucleotides, the CDR3 is TGTGCCAGCAGTTACGAGGCTAGCGGAGGGGCCCACGAGCAGTACTTC. This chain uses TRBV6-5 with TRBJ2-7, with 7 positions matching TRBD2. V lost 2 bases, J lost 5 bases, and 12 bases stayed unmatched. CDR1 is MNHEY, CDR2 SVGAGI, per germline. The CDR3 runs to 16 residues.

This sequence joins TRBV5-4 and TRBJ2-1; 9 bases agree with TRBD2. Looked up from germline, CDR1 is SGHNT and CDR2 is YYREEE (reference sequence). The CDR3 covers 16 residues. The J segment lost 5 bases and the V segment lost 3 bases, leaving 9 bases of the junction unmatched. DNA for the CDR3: TGTGCCAGCAGCTGGGAACTAGCGGGCCCCCACAATGAGCAGTTCTTC. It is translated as CASSWELAGPHNEQFF.

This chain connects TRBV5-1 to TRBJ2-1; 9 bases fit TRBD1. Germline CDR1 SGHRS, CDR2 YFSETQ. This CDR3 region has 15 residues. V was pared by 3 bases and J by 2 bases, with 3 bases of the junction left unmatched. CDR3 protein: CASSSGTGTYNEQFF. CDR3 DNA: TGCGCCAGCAGCTCAGGGACAGGGACCTACAATGAGCAGTTCTTC.

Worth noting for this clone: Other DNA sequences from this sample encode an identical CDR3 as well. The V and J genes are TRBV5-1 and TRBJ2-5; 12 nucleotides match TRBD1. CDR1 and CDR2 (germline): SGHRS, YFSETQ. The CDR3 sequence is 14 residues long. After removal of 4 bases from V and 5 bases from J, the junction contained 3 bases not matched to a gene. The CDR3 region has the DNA TGCGCCAGCAGCAGGGACAGGGGGCAGGAGACCCAGTACTTC. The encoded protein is CASSRDRGQETQYF. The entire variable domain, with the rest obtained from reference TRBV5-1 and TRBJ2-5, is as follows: KAGVTQTPRYLIKTRGQQVTLSCSPISGHRSVSWYQQTPGQGLQFLFEYFSETQRNKGNFPGRFSGRQFSNSRSEMNVSTLELGDSALYLCASSRDRGQETQYFGPGTRLLVL.

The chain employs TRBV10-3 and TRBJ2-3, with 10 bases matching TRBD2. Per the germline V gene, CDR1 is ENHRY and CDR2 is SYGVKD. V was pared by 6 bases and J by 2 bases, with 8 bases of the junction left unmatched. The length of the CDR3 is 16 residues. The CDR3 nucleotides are TGTGCCATCAGCTCCCCTCTAGCGGGAGTCACAGATACGCAGTATTTT. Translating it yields CAISSPLAGVTDTQYF.